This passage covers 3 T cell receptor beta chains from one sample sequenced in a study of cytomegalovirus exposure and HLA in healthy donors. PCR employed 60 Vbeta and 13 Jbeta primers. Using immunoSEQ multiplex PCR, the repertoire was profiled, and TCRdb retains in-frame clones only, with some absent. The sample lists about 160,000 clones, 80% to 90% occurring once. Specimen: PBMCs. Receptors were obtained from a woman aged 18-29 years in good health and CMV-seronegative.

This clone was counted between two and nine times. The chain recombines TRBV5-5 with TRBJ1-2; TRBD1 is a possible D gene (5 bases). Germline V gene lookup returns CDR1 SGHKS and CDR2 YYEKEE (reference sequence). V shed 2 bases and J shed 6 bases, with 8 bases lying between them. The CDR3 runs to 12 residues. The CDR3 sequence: CASSLNRNGYTF. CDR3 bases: TGTGCCAGCAGCTTAAACAGGAATGGCTACACCTTC.

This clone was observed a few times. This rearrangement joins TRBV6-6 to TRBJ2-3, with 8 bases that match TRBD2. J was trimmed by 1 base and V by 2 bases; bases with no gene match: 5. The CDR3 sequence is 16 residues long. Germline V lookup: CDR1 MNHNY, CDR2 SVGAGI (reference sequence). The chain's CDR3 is CASSYAGSGGTDTQYF. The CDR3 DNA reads TGTGCCAGCAGTTACGCTGGTAGCGGGGGCACAGATACGCAGTATTTT.

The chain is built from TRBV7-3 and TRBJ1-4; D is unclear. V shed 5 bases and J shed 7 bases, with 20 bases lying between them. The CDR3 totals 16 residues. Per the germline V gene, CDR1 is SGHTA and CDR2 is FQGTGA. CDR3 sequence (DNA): TGTGCCAGCAGCCTACCACGCAGAGGGTGGAGTGAAAAACTGTTTTTT. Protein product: CASSLPRRGWSEKLFF.